This T cell receptor (beta chain) is from a study of T cell repertoires in cytomegalovirus infection. Turning to the study itself: Both recently identified HLA-C-restricted and well-studied HLA-B-restricted CMV epitopes were used in the study. Indicated by public TCR beta signatures were CMV infection and matching HLA type.

Germline-derived CDR1 and CDR2 are MNHEY and SMNVEV (reference sequence). Germline trimming cut 5 bases from V and 7 bases from J; bases unmatched to any gene: 8. The CDR3 sequence is 15 residues long. General study points: In two of eight donors, the top clonotype was HLA-C-restricted CMV-specific.

TCRdb fed the reads into MiXCR, producing one record per CDR3 protein. The sample contains 650,000 to 900,000 distinct CDR3 sequences, about 31% of which appear only once. This clonotype was recorded a few times. Its antigen is not identified. The sample consisted of cultured CD8+ T cells from PBMCs, taken from culture after CMV antigen stimulation. The clonotype was recovered from a human donor in good health (CMV status not recorded). Some clones in this sample may be carry-over from other donors' samples. The chain employs TRBV27 and TRBJ1-6; 7 positions match TRBD1. CDR3 coding DNA: TGTGCCAGCAGTCCCGGACAGGAGCCAAATTCACCCCTCCACTTT. Encoded protein: CASSPGQEPNSPLHF.